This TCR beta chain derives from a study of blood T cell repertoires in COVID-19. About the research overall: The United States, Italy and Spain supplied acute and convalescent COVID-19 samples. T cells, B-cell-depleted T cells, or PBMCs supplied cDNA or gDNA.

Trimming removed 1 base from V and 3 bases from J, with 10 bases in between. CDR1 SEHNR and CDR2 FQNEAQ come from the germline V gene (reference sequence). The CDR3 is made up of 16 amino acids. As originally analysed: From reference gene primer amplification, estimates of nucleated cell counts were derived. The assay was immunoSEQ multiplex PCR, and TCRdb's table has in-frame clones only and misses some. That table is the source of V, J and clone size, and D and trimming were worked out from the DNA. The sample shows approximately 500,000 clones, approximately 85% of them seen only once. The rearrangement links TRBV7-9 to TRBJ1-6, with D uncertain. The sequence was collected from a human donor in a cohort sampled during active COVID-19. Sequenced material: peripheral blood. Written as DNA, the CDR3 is TGTGCCAGCAGCTTAGATACTAGGAGCTATAATTCACCCCTCCACTTT. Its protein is CASSLDTRSYNSPLHF. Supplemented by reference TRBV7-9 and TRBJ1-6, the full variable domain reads DTGVSQNPRHKITKRGQNVTFRCDPISEHNRLYWYRQTLGQGPEFLTYFQNEAQLEKSRLLSDRFSAERPKGSFSTLEIQRTEQGDSAMYLCASSLDTRSYNSPLHFGNGTRLTVT.